This T cell receptor beta chain was found in a study of blood T cell repertoires in COVID-19. Study-level information: Sample material is recorded as cDNA or gDNA derived from T cells, B-cell-depleted T cells, or PBMCs.

Here immunoSEQ multiplex PCR was the method, and the copy in TCRdb shows in-frame clones only, minus some. The data contain around 480,000 clones, approximately 88% of them seen just once; the ten biggest clones take up around 12%. Trimming took 3 bases from V and 7 from J; bases not matched to a gene: 6. There are 15 residues in the CDR3. CDR1 and CDR2 (germline): SGHRS, YFSETQ. Sequenced input: peripheral blood. The TCR originated in a woman aged 45-65 years with COVID-19, enrolled during active disease. This rearrangement joins TRBV5-1 to TRBJ2-1; 11 positions match TRBD2. The CDR3 loop reads CASSSTSGAGNEQFF. The CDR3 DNA is TGCGCCAGCAGCTCGACTAGCGGGGCCGGGAATGAGCAGTTCTTC.